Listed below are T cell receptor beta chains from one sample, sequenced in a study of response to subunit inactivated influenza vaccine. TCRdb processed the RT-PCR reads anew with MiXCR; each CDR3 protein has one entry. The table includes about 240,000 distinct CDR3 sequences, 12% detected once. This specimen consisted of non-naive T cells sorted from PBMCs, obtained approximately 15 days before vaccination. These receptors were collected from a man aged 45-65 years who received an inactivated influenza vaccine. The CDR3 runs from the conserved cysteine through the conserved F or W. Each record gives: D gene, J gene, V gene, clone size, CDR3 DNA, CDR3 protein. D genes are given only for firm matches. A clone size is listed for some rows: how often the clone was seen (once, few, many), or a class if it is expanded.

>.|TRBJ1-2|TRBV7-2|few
TGTGCCAGCGCTTCCCGGGTCTTAACCTCAAATGGCTACACCTTC
CASASRVLTSNGYTF
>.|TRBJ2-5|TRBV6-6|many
TGTGCCAGCAGCGACACCCAAGAGACCCAGTACTTC
CASSDTQETQYF
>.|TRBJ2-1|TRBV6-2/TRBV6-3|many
TGTGCCAGCAGTCCTCGTGGACAATACAATGAGCAGTTCTTC
CASSPRGQYNEQFF
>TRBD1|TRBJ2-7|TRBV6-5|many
TGTGCCAGCAGTTACATTCAGGGGGATGTCGAGCAGTACTTC
CASSYIQGDVEQYF
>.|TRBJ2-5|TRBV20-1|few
TGCAGTGCTAGCCCAGGGACGGGTGAGACCCAGTACTTC
CSASPGTGETQYF
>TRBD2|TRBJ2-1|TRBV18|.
TGTGCCAGCTCCCCGAGGGACTACCATGAGCAGTTCTTC
CASSPRDYHEQFF
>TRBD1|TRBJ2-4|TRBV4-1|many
TGCGCCAGCAGCCAAGATTGGGACAGCATTCAGTACTTC
CASSQDWDSIQYF
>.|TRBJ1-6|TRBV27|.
TGTGCCAGCCAGAGGGCTAATTCACCCCTCCACTTT
CASQRANSPLHF
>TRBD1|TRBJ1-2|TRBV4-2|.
TGTGCCAGCAGCCAACTCGACAGGGGTCGCGGCTACACCTTC
CASSQLDRGRGYTF
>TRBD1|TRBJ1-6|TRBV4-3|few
TGCGCCAGCAGCCTATGGACAGGGAGTAGTTCACCCCTCCACTTT
CASSLWTGSSSPLHF
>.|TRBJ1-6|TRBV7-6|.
TGTGCCAGCAGCGGACTGGGGAAAGAGTCACCCCTCCACTTT
CASSGLGKESPLHF
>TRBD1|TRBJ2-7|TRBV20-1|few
TGCAGTGCTAGACCCGACAGGGGGTGGGAGCAGTACTTC
CSARPDRGWEQYF
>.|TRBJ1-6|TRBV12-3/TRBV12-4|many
TGTGCCAGCAGCACCGCCGGGGGGCTTGGTTCACCCCTCCACTTT
CASSTAGGLGSPLHF
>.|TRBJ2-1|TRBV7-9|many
TGTGCCAGCAGCTTAGCCTTGGCACACAATGAGCAGTTCTTC
CASSLALAHNEQFF
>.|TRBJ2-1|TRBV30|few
TGTGCCTGGAGTGCGGGGGGCAAATTGGATGAGCAGTTCTTC
CAWSAGGKLDEQFF
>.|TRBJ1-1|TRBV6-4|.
TGTGCCAGCAGAGACAGGCCCAACACTGAAGCTTTCTTT
CASRDRPNTEAFF
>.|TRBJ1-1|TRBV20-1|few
TGCAGTGCTAGAGATAGTAGGGGGAGGAGGACTGAAGCTTTCTTT
CSARDSRGRRTEAFF
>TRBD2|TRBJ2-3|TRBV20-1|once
TGCAGTGCTAGAGATGCAGCGGGATATTTAGATACGCAGTATTTT
CSARDAAGYLDTQYF
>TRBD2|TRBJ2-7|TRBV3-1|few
TGTGCCAGCAGTGGGACTAGCCGGGGGGAGCAGTACTTC
CASSGTSRGEQYF
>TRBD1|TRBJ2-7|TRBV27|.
TGTGCCAGCAGGGTGAGGACAGGGGGCTACGAGCAGTACTTC
CASRVRTGGYEQYF
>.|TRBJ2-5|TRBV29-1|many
TGCAGCGTTTACCGACAAGAGACCCAGTACTTC
CSVYRQETQYF
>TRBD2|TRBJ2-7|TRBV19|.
TGTGCCAGTAGTATAGATCTGGCTAGCGGTTACTACGAGCAGTACTTC
CASSIDLASGYYEQYF
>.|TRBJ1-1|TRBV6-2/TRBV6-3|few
TGTGCCACCATAGGACGGCTGAACACTGAAGCTTTCTTT
CATIGRLNTEAFF
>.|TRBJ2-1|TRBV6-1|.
TGTGCCAGCAGGACCGAACTTAACCAAAGGGACAATGAGCAGTTCTTC
CASRTELNQRDNEQFF
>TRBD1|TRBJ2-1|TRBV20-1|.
TGCAGTGCTAACCCTAGGGCCAAGGGGGCGTTACATGAGCAGTTCTTC
CSANPRAKGALHEQFF
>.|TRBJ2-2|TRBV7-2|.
TGTGCCAGCACCTCTGGGAGGAACACCGGGGAGCTGTTTTTT
CASTSGRNTGELFF
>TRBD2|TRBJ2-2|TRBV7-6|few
TGTGCCAGCAGCACTCCACGGACTAGCTCGGGGGAGCTGTTTTTT
CASSTPRTSSGELFF
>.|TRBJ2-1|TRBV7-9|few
TGTGCCAGCAGCAAAGGCCTCTCTGAGCAGTTCTTC
CASSKGLSEQFF
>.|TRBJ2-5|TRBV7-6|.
TGTGCCAGCAGCCCAACGGAGTCGGCCACCCAGTACTTC
CASSPTESATQYF
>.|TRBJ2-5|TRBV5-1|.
TGCGCCAGCAGCTCCCGGGACACCCAAGAGACCCAGTACTTC
CASSSRDTQETQYF
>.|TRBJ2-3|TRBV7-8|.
TGTGCCAGCAGCTTAAAGGGAATGTTTGTGGATACGCAGTATTTT
CASSLKGMFVDTQYF
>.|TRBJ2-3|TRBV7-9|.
TGTGCCAGCAGCTTAGATTGGCCAAGCGTCGATACGCAGTATTTT
CASSLDWPSVDTQYF
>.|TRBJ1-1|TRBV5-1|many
TGCGCCAGCAGCTTCCAGGTGAACACTGAAGCTTTCTTT
CASSFQVNTEAFF
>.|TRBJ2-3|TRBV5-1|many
TGCGCCAGCAGGCCCAGCACAGATACGCAGTATTTT
CASRPSTDTQYF
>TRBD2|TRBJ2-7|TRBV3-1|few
TGTGCCAGCAGCCAATCTGGACTAGCGGGACACTACGAGCAGTACTTC
CASSQSGLAGHYEQYF
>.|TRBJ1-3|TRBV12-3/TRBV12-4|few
TGTGCCAGCAGCCCGGGACACAGCTCTGGAAACACCATATATTTT
CASSPGHSSGNTIYF
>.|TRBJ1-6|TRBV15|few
TGTGCCACCAGCGAGACGGGGGTGGGATCACCCCTCCACTTT
CATSETGVGSPLHF
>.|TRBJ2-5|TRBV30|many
TGTGCCTGGAGTGTGGGCAGGGACGAGACCCAGTACTTC
CAWSVGRDETQYF
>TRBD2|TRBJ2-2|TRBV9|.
TGTGCCAGCAGCGTAGGGCCGGGGGGGAACACCGGGGAGCTGTTTTTT
CASSVGPGGNTGELFF
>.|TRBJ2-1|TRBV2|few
TGTGCCAGCACACTGGTCCCGACGAATGAGCAGTTCTTC
CASTLVPTNEQFF
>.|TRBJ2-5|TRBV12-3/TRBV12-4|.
TGTGCCAGCAGTTTCTACGGGACTCCAGAGACCCAGTACTTC
CASSFYGTPETQYF
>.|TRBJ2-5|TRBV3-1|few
TGTGCCAGCGGTGCGGCGGGGGCAGGAGAGACCCAGTACTTC
CASGAAGAGETQYF
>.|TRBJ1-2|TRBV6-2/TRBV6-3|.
TGTGCCAGCAGTTATCAGAGTTACTATGGCTACACCTTC
CASSYQSYYGYTF
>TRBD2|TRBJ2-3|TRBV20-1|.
TGCAGTGCTAGAGCCTTAACTGGTGGGACTAGCGGGAGTAGAGATACGCAGTATTTT
CSARALTGGTSGSRDTQYF
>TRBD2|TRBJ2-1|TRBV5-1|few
TGCGCCAGCAGCCGCCTCCGGGGGGCGGGAGGGAGCTCCTACAATGAGCAGTTCTTC
CASSRLRGAGGSSYNEQFF
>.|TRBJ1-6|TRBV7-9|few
TGTGCCAGCAGCTTAGACGGGACCGGGGGCTATAATTCACCCCTCCACTTT
CASSLDGTGGYNSPLHF
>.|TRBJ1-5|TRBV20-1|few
TGCAGTGCTAGGATGGACAGTAGCAATCAGCCCCAGCATTTT
CSARMDSSNQPQHF
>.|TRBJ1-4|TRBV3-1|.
TGTGCCAGCAGCCAAGTGACAGGAGTTGATGAAAAACTGTTTTTT
CASSQVTGVDEKLFF
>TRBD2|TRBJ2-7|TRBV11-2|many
TGTGCCAGCAGCTTGACTAGCGGGAGAGGTACATCCTACGAGCAGTACTTC
CASSLTSGRGTSYEQYF
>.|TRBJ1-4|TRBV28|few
TGTGCCAGCAGTGAACACGCAACTAATGAAAAACTGTTTTTT
CASSEHATNEKLFF
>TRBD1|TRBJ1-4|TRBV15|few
TGTGCCACCAGCAGAGAGGGGGGGACAGGGGGAGAAAAACTGTTTTTT
CATSREGGTGGEKLFF